The text below deals with one T cell receptor (beta chain). Original processing notes: Nucleated cell counts were estimated from reference gene primer amplification. Profiling relied on immunoSEQ multiplex PCR, and the TCRdb table lists in-frame clones only, not all of them. The D gene and trimming were derived from the DNA, and the V and J assignments and clone size from that table. This table holds under 250,000 clones, 65% to 90% found once. Trimming took 4 bases from V and 2 from J, leaving 8 bases between them. This CDR3 is built from 13 residues. Germline V gene data show CDR1 as MNHEY and CDR2 as SMNVEV (reference sequence). Symptom resolution, clearance, or two negative PCRs marked donors in Cohort 3 as recovered. The record originates from a study of blood T cell repertoires in COVID-19. About the study: COVID-19 samples collected from the United States, Italy and Spain covered acute and convalescent phases. Nucleic acid was either cDNA or gDNA, and it came from T cells, B-cell-depleted T cells, or PBMCs.

This rearrangement joins TRBV27 to TRBJ2-5; D remains ambiguous. Material: PBMCs or T cells enriched from blood (not recorded which). This clonotype was sampled from a middle-aged man who had recovered from COVID-19. The CDR3 DNA sequence: TGTGCCAGCAGTTCTACGGAGCAAGAGACCCAGTACTTC. Its protein is CASSSTEQETQYF.